What follows are 20 T cell receptor beta chains derived from one specimen sequenced in a study of radiotherapy plus CTLA-4 blockade in lung cancer. The assay was immunoSEQ multiplex PCR, and TCRdb's table has in-frame clones only and misses some. The sample holds about 51,000 clones, around 79% seen once. The specimen was peripheral blood, collected from a patient treated with radiotherapy plus ipilimumab. The receptors derive from a human donor with non-small cell lung cancer who had a complete response to radiotherapy plus ipilimumab.

This chain connects TRBV19 to TRBJ2-5, with a weak D call TRBD2 (7 bases). CDR3 length: 13 residues. Germline CDR1 and CDR2: LNHDA and SQIVND (reference sequence). The V and J ends lost 5 bases and 7 bases respectively, with 14 bases between them. CDR3 region: CASSFSGEGTQYF. The CDR3 DNA follows: TGTGCCAGTAGTTTTTCAGGGGAGGGGACCCAGTACTTC.

This chain joins TRBV7-8 and TRBJ1-2, with 7 bases identical to TRBD1. V lost 5 bases, J lost 7 bases, and 7 bases stayed unmatched. Germline CDR1 reads SGHVS; CDR2 reads FQNEAQ. The CDR3 extends over 13 amino acids. The chain's CDR3 is CASSARQGLGYTF. CDR3 DNA sequence: TGTGCCAGCAGCGCGCGACAGGGACTTGGCTACACCTTC.

In its sample, this clone was seen once. The chain is built from TRBV29-1 and TRBJ1-4; TRBD1 is a possible D gene (5 bases). With 7 bases removed from V and 5 bases from J, the gap between germline ends came to 14 bases. This CDR3 spans 13 amino acids. CDR1 is SQVTM and CDR2 is ANQGSEA in the germline V gene. In nucleotides, the CDR3 is TGCAGCGCCGGAGGGACGGGGAATGAAAAACTGTTTTTT. Its translation is CSAGGTGNEKLFF.

This chain connects TRBV5-6 to TRBJ1-6, with a weak D call TRBD1 (6 bases). The germline V gene has CDR1 SGHDT and CDR2 YYEEEE. V was cut by 1 base and J by 0 bases, with 8 bases left in between. The CDR3 has 16 residues. The CDR3 region is CASSLTGSSYNSPLHF. The CDR3, as DNA: TGTGCCAGCAGCTTGACAGGGAGCTCCTATAATTCACCCCTCCACTTT.

This clone has only one observation. CDR3 region: CASSIQQGGGQPQHF. Here the CDR3 DNA reads TGTGCCAGTAGTATCCAACAAGGGGGGGGTCAGCCCCAGCATTTT. The chain carries TRBV19 and TRBJ1-5; D perhaps matches TRBD1 (6 bases). Germline V gene sequence: CDR1 LNHDA, CDR2 SQIVND (reference sequence). The length of the CDR3 is 15 residues. V dropped 3 bases and J dropped 6 bases, with 15 bases sitting between them. Looking up the rest from reference TRBV19 and TRBJ1-5 gives the full variable domain: DGGITQSPKYLFRKEGQNVTLSCEQNLNHDAMYWYRQDPGQGLRLIYYSQIVNDFQKGDIAEGYSVSREKKESFPLTVTSAQKNPTAFYLCASSIQQGGGQPQHFGDGTRLSIL.

In the case of this clone: The junction does not match germline at one end; this may be a read error. This chain links TRBV4-3 with TRBJ2-3, with a possible D match to TRBD2 (6 bases). Germline V CDR1 and CDR2: LGHNA, YSLEER. The CDR3 has 17 residues. This chain's CDR3 is CASSQALQFTSTDTQYF. The CDR3 DNA is TGCGCCAGCAGCCAAGCCCTGCAGTTTACTAGCACAGATACGCAATATTTT.

The V gene is TRBV2, the J gene TRBJ2-2; TRBD1 is a possible D gene (5 bases). CDR3 length: 15 residues. Per germline, CDR1 SNHLY and CDR2 FYNNEI. Trimming stripped 6 bases from V and 5 bases from J, with 16 bases between. For the CDR3, the DNA is TGTGCCAGCAGGGCTTATCAGGGTTTGACCGGGGAGCTGTTTTTT. Its protein is CASRAYQGLTGELFF.

This clone appeared a few times. V and J are TRBV5-4 and TRBJ1-2; D is possibly TRBD1 (5 bases). This CDR3 region has 16 residues. V lost 6 bases and J 5 bases, leaving 23 bases between the germline ends. In germline, CDR1 is SGHNT, CDR2 YYREEE (reference sequence). The CDR3 loop reads CASNPSEGRGGYGYTF. DNA of the CDR3: TGTGCCAGCAATCCTAGCGAGGGCCGGGGGGGTTATGGCTACACCTTC.

V gene TRBV5-1 combines with J gene TRBJ1-4, with TRBD1 as a possible D gene (6 bases). With 2 bases removed from V and 0 bases from J, the gap between germline ends came to 32 bases. The germline CDR1 and CDR2 sequences are SGHRS and YFSETQ. This CDR3 has 23 amino acids. This chain's CDR3 is CASSFSRQASLPSHFPTNEKLFF. The CDR3 DNA follows: TGCGCCAGCAGCTTTTCGCGACAGGCATCCCTACCCAGCCATTTTCCAACTAATGAAAAACTGTTTTTT.

The genes are TRBV19 and TRBJ1-1; no reliable D call. Germline V gene data show CDR1 as LNHDA and CDR2 as SQIVND (reference sequence). The CDR3 runs to 14 residues. V gave up 3 bases and J gave up 1 base, with 9 bases separating them. The CDR3 DNA reads TGTGCCAGTAGTATTCAGTTTGCGAACACTGAAGCTTTCTTT. Its translation: CASSIQFANTEAFF.

The V gene is TRBV7-2, the J gene TRBJ2-1, with D unclear. The CDR3 is made up of 13 amino acids. V lost 1 base and J lost 10, with 11 bases in between. CDR1 and CDR2 (germline): SGHTA, FQGNSA. CDR3 loop: CASSLVRSGEQFF. The CDR3 region has the DNA TGTGCCAGCAGCTTAGTTCGTTCTGGCGAGCAGTTCTTC.

This rearrangement joins TRBV19 to TRBJ2-1, with TRBD2 identical over 10 bases. The V and J ends lost 2 bases and 9 bases, in that order; junction bases with no gene match: 10. The germline gives CDR1 LNHDA, CDR2 SQIVND (reference sequence). CDR3 length: 16 residues. The CDR3 sequence: CASSISWASGSVEQFF. The CDR3 coding sequence is TGTGCCAGTAGTATAAGTTGGGCTAGCGGGAGTGTTGAGCAGTTCTTC.

This chain uses TRBV6-4 with TRBJ2-1, with 10 bases lining up with TRBD2. This CDR3 has 13 amino acids. The trim removed 7 bases at V and 6 bases at J, leaving 3 bases unmatched. CDR1 is MRHNA and CDR2 is SNTAGT in the germline V gene. The CDR3 DNA reads as TGTGCCAGCACAGCGGGAGGGCTCAATGAGCAGTTCTTC. It is translated as CASTAGGLNEQFF.

The gene calls are TRBV9 and TRBJ2-3, with a tentative D call TRBD2 (5 bases). Germline V gives CDR1 SGDLS, CDR2 YYNGEE. CDR3 length: 16 amino acids. V gave up 3 bases and J gave up 4 bases, with 18 bases separating them. CDR3 region: CASSGVGGLGADTQYF. CDR3 coding DNA: TGTGCCAGCAGCGGCGTAGGAGGTTTAGGTGCAGATACGCAGTATTTT.

The V call is TRBV4-1, the J call TRBJ1-5; 8 bases match TRBD1. The CDR3 is made up of 18 amino acids. Per the germline V gene, CDR1 is MGHRA and CDR2 is YSYEKL. Trimming removed 0 bases from V and 3 bases from J; junction bases left unmatched: 10. CDR3 sequence reads: CASSQEGQGAGNNQPQHF. In DNA form, the CDR3 reads TGCGCCAGCAGCCAAGAAGGCCAGGGGGCTGGAAACAATCAGCCCCAGCATTTT.

The CDR3 loop is CASSPRLGGQGAEQFF. The CDR3 nucleotides read TGTGCCAGCAGCCCGCGGTTGGGGGGGCAAGGGGCTGAGCAGTTCTTC. The V gene is TRBV11-2, the J gene TRBJ2-1, with D maybe TRBD2 (7 bases). This CDR3 has 16 amino acids. V lost 5 bases and J 9 bases, leaving 23 bases between the germline ends. From germline, CDR1 is SGHAT and CDR2 FQNNGV.

V is TRBV18 and J is TRBJ2-5; 12 bases are a match to TRBD2. The CDR3 has 15 residues. Germline V gives CDR1 KGHSH, CDR2 LQKENI. After removal of 1 base from V and 3 bases from J, the junction contained 0 bases not matched to a gene. DNA for the CDR3: TGTGCCAGCTCACCACGGACTAGCGGGGAAGAGACCCAGTACTTC. Translating gives CASSPRTSGEETQYF.

The V and J genes are TRBV11-3 and TRBJ1-4; 7 nucleotides align to TRBD1. With 2 bases clipped from V and 17 bases from J, the junction kept 11 bases outside the gene matches. Looked up from germline, CDR1 is SGHNT and CDR2 is YENEEA. This CDR3 spans 13 amino acids. The CDR3 reads CASSLRTGQEVFF. CDR3 nucleotides: TGTGCCAGCAGCTTACGAACCGGACAGGAGGTTTTTTTT.

The CDR3 nucleotides read TGTGCCAGCAGGGCTCCAGGGATCGCCGGGGAGCTGTTTTTT. Translating it yields CASRAPGIAGELFF. The chain links TRBV6-5 to TRBJ2-2; possibly TRBD1 for D (5 bases). This CDR3 contains 14 residues. The V gene's germline CDR1 is MNHEY and CDR2 SVGAGI. The V and J ends lost 6 bases and 6 bases respectively, with 14 bases between them.

The CDR3 loop reads CASSSIDRVHEQYV. The CDR3 DNA sequence: TGTGCCAGCAGTTCAATCGACAGGGTTCACGAGCAGTACGTC. This rearrangement joins TRBV27 to TRBJ2-7; 7 positions match TRBD1. This CDR3 is 14 amino acids long. The V and J ends lost 4 bases and 5 bases, in that order; junction bases with no gene match: 8. Germline assignment: CDR1 MNHEY and CDR2 SMNVEV (reference sequence).